This TCR beta chain appears in the sequencing data of a study of blood T cell repertoires in COVID-19. The overall study: Sources were T cells, B-cell-depleted T cells, or PBMCs; the material itself was cDNA or gDNA.

This CDR3 is 14 amino acids long. Trimming left V 6 bases short and J 2 bases short, with 12 bases between. Germline V CDR1 and CDR2: MNHEY, SVGAGI. Assay used: immunoSEQ multiplex PCR; TCRdb lists only in-frame clones, some missing. The top ten hold 1.7% of the sample, which has under 350,000 clones, approximately 91% seen once. Assignments of participants to cohorts depended upon their own reported clinical history. The V and J genes are TRBV6-5 and TRBJ2-3; D remains unclear. The TCR was taken from a woman in her thirties or forties who had recovered from COVID-19. The sequencing sample was made of PBMCs or T cells enriched from blood (not recorded which). This chain's CDR3 is CASRSTAVTDTQYF. The CDR3 region has the DNA TGTGCCAGCAGATCGACTGCTGTCACAGATACGCAGTATTTT.